This TCR beta chain was sequenced in a study of blood T cell repertoires in COVID-19. CDR3 length: 16 amino acids. Trimming at V came to 1 base and at J to 5 bases, leaving 6 bases not matched to a gene. From germline, CDR1 is SGHDN and CDR2 FVKESK. Some clones are missing from TCRdb's copy, which holds only in-frame ones; the method was immunoSEQ multiplex PCR. The data hold more than 200,000 clones, with around 86% observed a single time. This clonotype originated in a woman between 45 and 60 years old with COVID-19, enrolled during active disease. The sequencing sample was made of peripheral blood. The chain joins TRBV14 to TRBJ2-1, with TRBD2 identical over 9 bases. CDR3 nucleotide sequence: TGTGCCAGCAGCCAAGTTGGTAGCGGGGGCCACAATGAGCAGTTCTTC. Its protein product is CASSQVGSGGHNEQFF.